This T cell receptor (beta chain) stems from a study of cytomegalovirus exposure and HLA in healthy donors. As for the study in general: An earlier analysis found fewer than 120 million unique TCR beta sequences from approximately 190 million T cells. The early release's HLA-typed donors yielded approximately 85 million unique TCRs.

PCR primers comprised 60 Vbeta and 13 Jbeta primers. The method was immunoSEQ multiplex PCR; TCRdb's version includes in-frame clones alone and lacks a portion of them. The sample contains over 150,000 clones, 75% to 85% of which appear only once. V was pared by 0 bases and J by 6 bases, with 7 bases between. Germline CDR1 and CDR2: SGHDT and YYEEEE. The CDR3 length is 12 residues. Notes on this clone: What it binds is not known.

Whole-study findings and limits: In most subjects, TCR beta sequences reportedly gave accurate predictions of HLA-A and HLA-B alleles.

This sequence was found in a woman in her forties or fifties in good health and CMV-seropositive. The sequenced material came from PBMCs. The chain joins TRBV5-6 to TRBJ2-7, with D perhaps TRBD2 (6 bases). The CDR3 is CASSLGRGEQYF. The CDR3 region has the DNA TGTGCCAGCAGCTTGGGGAGGGGCGAGCAGTACTTC.